The TCR beta chain described here comes from a study of blood T cell repertoires in COVID-19. The CDR3 length is 17 residues. The ends lost 6 bases at V and 2 bases at J; junction bases unmatched: 12. Germline-derived CDR1 and CDR2 are MNHEY and SMNVEV (reference sequence). This clone was seen just once. Only in-frame clones appear in the TCRdb table, and some are missing; sequencing was by immunoSEQ multiplex PCR. The sample lists about 80,000 clones; 82% were seen once. The sequenced sample consisted of peripheral blood. The chain joins TRBV27 to TRBJ2-1, with TRBD2 matching over 8 bases. This clonotype originated in a human donor in a cohort sampled during active COVID-19. The CDR3 DNA sequence: TGTGCCAGCAGAGGCGGGGGGTCGATACCCGCCTACAATGAGCAGTTCTTC. Protein sequence: CASRGGGSIPAYNEQFF.